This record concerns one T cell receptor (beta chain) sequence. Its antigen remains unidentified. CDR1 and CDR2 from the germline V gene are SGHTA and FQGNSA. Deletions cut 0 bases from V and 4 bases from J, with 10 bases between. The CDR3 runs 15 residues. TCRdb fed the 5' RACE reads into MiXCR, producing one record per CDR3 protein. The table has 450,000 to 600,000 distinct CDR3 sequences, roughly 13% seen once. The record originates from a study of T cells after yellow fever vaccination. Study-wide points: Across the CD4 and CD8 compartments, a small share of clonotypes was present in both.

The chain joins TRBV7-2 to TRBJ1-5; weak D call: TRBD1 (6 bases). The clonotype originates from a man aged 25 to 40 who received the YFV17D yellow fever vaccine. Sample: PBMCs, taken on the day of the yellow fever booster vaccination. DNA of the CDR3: TGTGCCAGCAGCTTAGCGCCGGGACATAATCAGCCCCAGCATTTT. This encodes CASSLAPGHNQPQHF.